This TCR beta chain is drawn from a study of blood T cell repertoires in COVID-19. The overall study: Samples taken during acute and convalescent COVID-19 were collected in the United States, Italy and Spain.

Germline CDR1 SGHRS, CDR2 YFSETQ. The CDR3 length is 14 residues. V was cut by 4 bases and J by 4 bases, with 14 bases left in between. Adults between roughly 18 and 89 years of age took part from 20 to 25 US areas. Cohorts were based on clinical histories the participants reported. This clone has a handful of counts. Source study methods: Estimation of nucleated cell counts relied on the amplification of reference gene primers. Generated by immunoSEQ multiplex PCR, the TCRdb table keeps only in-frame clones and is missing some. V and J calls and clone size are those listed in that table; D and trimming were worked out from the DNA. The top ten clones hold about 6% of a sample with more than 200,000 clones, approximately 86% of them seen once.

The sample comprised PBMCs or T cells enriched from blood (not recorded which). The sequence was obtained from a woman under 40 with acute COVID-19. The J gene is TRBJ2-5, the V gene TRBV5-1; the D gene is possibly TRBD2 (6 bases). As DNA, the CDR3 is TGCGCCAGCAGCCAGACTAGTGGGGCAGAGACCCAGTACTTC. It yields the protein CASSQTSGAETQYF.